This T cell receptor beta chain is from a study of identical twins. The CDR3 totals 14 residues. The V end was cut by 6 bases, the J end by 0 bases, with 9 bases between. Whole-study findings and limits: Less excess twin sharing appeared in beta out-of-frame sequences. There were fewer insertions in abundant cord blood beta clonotypes, but memory repertoires showed no such pattern. Modelling approaches yielded underestimates of out-of-frame TCR alpha sharing between monozygotic twins.

Concerning this clonotype itself: The antigen remains undetermined.

It was template switching that added a universal primer site, and there were unique molecular identifiers on the cDNA. Using its own MiXCR run on the 5' RACE reads, TCRdb lists one record per CDR3 protein. The sample lists 540,000 or so distinct CDR3 sequences; approximately 20% were seen once. A further study also used this sample, focusing on yellow fever vaccine responses in identical twins.

The specimen sequenced was CD4+ T cells sorted from blood. The chain couples TRBV12-3 or TRBV12-4 to TRBJ2-1; no definite D call. The TCR originated in a woman aged 18-29 years in good health. For the CDR3, the DNA is TGTGCCAGCAGAATGGTAAGCTCCTACAATGAGCAGTTCTTC. The encoded protein is CASRMVSSYNEQFF.